This T cell receptor (beta chain) was profiled in a study of cytomegalovirus exposure and HLA in healthy donors. Study results and caveats: Later analysis showed most CMV-associated TCR beta chains appearing HLA-restricted. Later analysis placed DRB1 highest and HLA-C lowest in TCR association rates, which differed by HLA locus. Prior analysis indicated that the majority of TCR beta V segments exhibited productivity approximately 87% or approximately 30% of the time. Later on, a genetic analysis was performed. It linked a missense variant in DCLRE1C with V- and J-gene trimming of TCR beta.

Per the germline V gene, CDR1 is SEHNR and CDR2 is FQNEAQ (reference sequence). Trimming cost V 5 bases and J 5 bases; bases outside gene matches: 6. The CDR3 has 14 residues. It was with 60 Vbeta and 13 Jbeta primers that the PCR ran. Assay: immunoSEQ multiplex PCR; the TCRdb copy retains only in-frame clones and omits some. The sample yields roughly 200,000 clones, more than 75% seen once. Regarding this clone: Its antigen is not known.

The chain carries TRBV7-9 and TRBJ1-1, with 9 bases identical to TRBD1. Sequenced material: PBMCs. This clonotype was obtained from a woman between 40 and 50 years old in good health and CMV-seronegative. CDR3 coding DNA: TGTGCCAGCAGCCGGGGACAGGGAGGTACTGAAGCTTTCTTT. Translated: CASSRGQGGTEAFF.